This T cell receptor (beta chain) is drawn from a study of blood T cells in healthy people across ages. Comment on this clonotype: As yet, its antigen is unknown.

Using a J-beta primer mix together with a sample-barcoded 5' primer, a second PCR was run for roughly 7 to 11 cycles. A single record per CDR3 protein comes from TCRdb applying MiXCR to the 5' RACE reads. The data contain 550,000 to 800,000 distinct CDR3 sequences, around 20% of them singletons. Study-wide findings and caveats: Getting older went along with TCR beta diversity per million T cells dropping roughly linearly.

Material for sequencing was blood. The receptor was isolated from a man between 65 and 85 years old in good health.

CDR3 nucleotides: TGTGCCATCGGAACTAATCCTAGCACAGATACGCAGTATTTT. Translated: CAIGTNPSTDTQYF. This chain connects TRBV6-2 or TRBV6-3 to TRBJ2-3, with no clear D. Per germline, CDR1 MNHEY and CDR2 SVGEGT. Deletions cut 10 bases from V and 0 bases from J, with 14 bases between. The CDR3 sequence is 14 residues long.